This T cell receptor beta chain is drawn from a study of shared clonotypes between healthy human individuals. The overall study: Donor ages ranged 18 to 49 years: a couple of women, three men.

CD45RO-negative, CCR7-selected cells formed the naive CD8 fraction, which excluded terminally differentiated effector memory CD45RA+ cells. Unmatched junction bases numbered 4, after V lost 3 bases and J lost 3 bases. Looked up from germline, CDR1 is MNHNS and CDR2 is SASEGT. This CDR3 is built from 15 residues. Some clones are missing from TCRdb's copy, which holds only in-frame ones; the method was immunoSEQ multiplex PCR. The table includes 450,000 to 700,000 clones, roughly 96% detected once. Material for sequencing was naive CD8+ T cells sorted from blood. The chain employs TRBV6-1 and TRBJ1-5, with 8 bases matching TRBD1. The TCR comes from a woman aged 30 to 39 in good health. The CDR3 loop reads CASSELTGVNQPQHF. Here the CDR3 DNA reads TGTGCCAGCAGTGAGCTGACAGGGGTCAATCAGCCCCAGCATTTT.